This TCR beta chain stems from a study of blood T cell repertoires in COVID-19. Turning to the study itself: Samples representing acute and convalescent COVID-19 were sourced from the United States, Italy and Spain. From T cells, B-cell-depleted T cells, or PBMCs came the material, which was cDNA or gDNA.

The ends were cut back, 5 bases at V and 2 bases at J, with 10 bases in the middle. Germline V gene data show CDR1 as LGHDT and CDR2 as YNNKEL (reference sequence). This CDR3 contains 13 residues. Authors' data handling: Estimation of nucleated cell counts relied on the amplification of reference gene primers. Profiling relied on immunoSEQ multiplex PCR, and the TCRdb table lists in-frame clones only, not all of them. The V and J calls and clone size were taken over from that table, and D and trimming were inferred from the DNA. The data show under 80,000 clones, roughly 75% seen once. The sample consisted of peripheral blood. This TCR was recovered from a human donor in a cohort sampled during active COVID-19. V is TRBV3-1 (or the pseudogene TRBV3-2) and J is TRBJ2-7; the D gene is possibly TRBD1 (6 bases). In DNA form, the CDR3 reads TGTGCCAGCAGCTACCGGACAGCCTACGAGCAGTACTTC. This encodes CASSYRTAYEQYF.